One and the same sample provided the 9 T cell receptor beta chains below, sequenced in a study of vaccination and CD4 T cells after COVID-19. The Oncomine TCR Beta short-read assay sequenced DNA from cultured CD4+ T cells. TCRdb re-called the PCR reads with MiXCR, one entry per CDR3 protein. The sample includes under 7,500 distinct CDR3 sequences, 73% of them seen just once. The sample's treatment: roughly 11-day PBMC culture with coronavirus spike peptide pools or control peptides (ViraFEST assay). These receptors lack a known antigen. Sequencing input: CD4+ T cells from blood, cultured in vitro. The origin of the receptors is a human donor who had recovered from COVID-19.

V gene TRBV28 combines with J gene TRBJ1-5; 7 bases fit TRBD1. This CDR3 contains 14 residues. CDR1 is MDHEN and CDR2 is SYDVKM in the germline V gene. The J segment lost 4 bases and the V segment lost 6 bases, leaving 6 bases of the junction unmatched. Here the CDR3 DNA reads TGTGCCAGCAGGACAGGGCAGAGTAATCAGCCCCAGCATTTT. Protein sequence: CASRTGQSNQPQHF.

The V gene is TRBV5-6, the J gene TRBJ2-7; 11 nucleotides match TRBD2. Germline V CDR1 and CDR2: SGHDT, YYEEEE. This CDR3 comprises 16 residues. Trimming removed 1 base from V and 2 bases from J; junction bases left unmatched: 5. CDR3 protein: CASSLIVSGRAYEQYF. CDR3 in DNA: TGTGCCAGCAGCTTGATTGTTAGCGGGAGGGCCTACGAGCAGTACTTC.

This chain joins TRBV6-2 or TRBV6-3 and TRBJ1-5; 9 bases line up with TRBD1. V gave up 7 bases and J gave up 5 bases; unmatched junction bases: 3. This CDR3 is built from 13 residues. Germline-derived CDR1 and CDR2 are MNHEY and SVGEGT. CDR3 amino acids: CASKRQGDQPQHF. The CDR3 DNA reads TGTGCCAGCAAAAGACAGGGGGATCAGCCCCAGCATTTT.

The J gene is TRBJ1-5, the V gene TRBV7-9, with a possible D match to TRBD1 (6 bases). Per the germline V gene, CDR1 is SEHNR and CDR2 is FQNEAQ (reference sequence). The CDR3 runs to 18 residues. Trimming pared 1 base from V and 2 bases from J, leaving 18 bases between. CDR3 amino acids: CASSLGVLGQGGNQPQHF. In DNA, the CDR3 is TGTGCCAGCAGCTTAGGAGTTTTGGGACAAGGGGGCAATCAGCCCCAGCATTTT.

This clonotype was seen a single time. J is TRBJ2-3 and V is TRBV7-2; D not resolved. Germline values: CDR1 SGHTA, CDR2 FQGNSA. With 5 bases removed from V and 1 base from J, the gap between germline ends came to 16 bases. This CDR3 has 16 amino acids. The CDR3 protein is CASSLRGNGGTDTQYF. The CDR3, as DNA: TGTGCCAGCAGCCTGAGAGGTAATGGCGGCACAGATACGCAGTATTTT.

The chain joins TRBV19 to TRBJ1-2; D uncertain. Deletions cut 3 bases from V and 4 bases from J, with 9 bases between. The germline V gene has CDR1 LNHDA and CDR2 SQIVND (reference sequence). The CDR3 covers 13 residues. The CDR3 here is CASSIREFYGYTF. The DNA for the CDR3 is TGTGCCAGTAGTATTAGGGAGTTCTATGGCTACACCTTC.

The CDR3 is CSALDTGTGGDYGYTF. The CDR3 DNA follows: TGCAGTGCTTTAGATACCGGGACAGGGGGCGACTATGGCTACACCTTC. J is TRBJ1-2 and V is TRBV20-1, with 12 nucleotides matching TRBD1. Germline V CDR1 and CDR2: DFQATT, SNEGSKA (reference sequence). CDR3 length equals 16 residues. Trimming cost V 5 bases and J 3 bases; bases outside gene matches: 10.

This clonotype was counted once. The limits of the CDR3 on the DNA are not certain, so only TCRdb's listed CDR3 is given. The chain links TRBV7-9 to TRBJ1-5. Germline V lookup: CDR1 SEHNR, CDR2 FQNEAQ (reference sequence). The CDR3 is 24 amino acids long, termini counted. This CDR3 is CASSLRTSGTHEQYFGPGSQPQHF.

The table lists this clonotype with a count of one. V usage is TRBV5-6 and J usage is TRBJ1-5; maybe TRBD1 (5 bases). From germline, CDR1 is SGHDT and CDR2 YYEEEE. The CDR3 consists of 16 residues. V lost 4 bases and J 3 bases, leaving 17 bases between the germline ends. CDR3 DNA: TGTGCCAGCAGCCTATACGGGACGGCTAACAATCAGCCCCAGCATTTT. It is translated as CASSLYGTANNQPQHF.